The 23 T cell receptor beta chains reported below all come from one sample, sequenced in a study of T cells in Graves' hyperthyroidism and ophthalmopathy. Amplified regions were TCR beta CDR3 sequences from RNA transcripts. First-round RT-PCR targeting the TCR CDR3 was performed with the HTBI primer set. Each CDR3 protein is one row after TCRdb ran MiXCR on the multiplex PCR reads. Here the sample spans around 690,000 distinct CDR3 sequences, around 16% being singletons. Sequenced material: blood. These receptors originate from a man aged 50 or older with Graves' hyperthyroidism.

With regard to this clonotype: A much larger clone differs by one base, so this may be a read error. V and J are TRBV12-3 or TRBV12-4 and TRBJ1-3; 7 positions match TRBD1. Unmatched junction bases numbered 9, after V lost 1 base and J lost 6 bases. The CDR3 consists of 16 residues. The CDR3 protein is CASSLGQGVRENTIYF. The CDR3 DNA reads TGTGCCAGCAGTTTAGGACAGGGAGTACGCGAAAACACCATATATTTT.

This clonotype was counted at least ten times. The CDR3 sequence: CASSPLKGSGSTEAFF. The DNA of the CDR3 is TGTGCCAGCAGCCCCCTTAAAGGGAGTGGGAGCACTGAAGCTTTCTTT. The chain employs TRBV12-3 or TRBV12-4 and TRBJ1-1, with unresolved D. CDR3 size: 16 residues. V gave up 6 bases and J gave up 4 bases, with 21 bases separating them.

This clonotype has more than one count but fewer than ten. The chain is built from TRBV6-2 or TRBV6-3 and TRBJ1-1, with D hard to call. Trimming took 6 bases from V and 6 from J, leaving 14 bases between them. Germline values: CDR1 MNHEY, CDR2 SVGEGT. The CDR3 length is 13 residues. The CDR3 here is CASSPGTPSEAFF. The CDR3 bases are TGTGCCAGCAGCCCGGGCACGCCCTCTGAAGCTTTCTTT.

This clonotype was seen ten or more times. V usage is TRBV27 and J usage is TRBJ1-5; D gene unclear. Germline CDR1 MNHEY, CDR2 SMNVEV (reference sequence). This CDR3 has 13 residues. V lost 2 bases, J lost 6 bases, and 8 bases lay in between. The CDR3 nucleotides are TGTGCCAGCAGTTTAATGGCTGGTCAGCCCCAGCATTTT. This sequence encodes CASSLMAGQPQHF.

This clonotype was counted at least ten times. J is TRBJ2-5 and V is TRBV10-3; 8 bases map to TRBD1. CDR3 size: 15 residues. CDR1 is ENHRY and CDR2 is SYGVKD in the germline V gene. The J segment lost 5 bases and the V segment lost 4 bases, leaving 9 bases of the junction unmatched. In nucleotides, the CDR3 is TGTGCCATCAGTGCGAAGACAGGGGCATGGGAGACCCAGTACTTC. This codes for CAISAKTGAWETQYF.

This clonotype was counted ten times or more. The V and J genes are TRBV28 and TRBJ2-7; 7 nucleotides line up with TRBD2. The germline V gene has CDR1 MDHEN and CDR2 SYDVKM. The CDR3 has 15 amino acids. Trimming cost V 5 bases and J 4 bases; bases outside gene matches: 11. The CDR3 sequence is CASSGLGPIGYEQYF. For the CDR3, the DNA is TGTGCCAGCAGTGGACTAGGGCCAATTGGATACGAGCAGTACTTC.

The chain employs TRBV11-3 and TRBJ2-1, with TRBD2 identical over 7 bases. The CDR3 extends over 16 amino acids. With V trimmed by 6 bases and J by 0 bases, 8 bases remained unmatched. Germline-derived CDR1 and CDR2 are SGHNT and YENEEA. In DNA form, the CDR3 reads TGTGCCAGCAGTCCCTATGCGGGAGACTCCTACAATGAGCAGTTCTTC. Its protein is CASSPYAGDSYNEQFF.

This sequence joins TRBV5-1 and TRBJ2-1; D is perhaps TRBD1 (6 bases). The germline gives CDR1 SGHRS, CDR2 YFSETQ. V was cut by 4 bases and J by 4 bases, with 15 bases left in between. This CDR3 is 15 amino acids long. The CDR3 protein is CASSPTGPKYNEQFF. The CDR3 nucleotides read TGCGCCAGCAGCCCGACAGGCCCGAAGTACAATGAGCAGTTCTTC.

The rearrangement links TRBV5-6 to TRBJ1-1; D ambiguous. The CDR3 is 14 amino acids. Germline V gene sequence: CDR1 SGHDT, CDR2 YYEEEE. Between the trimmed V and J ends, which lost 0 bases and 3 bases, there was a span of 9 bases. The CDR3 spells CASSLATLHTEAFF. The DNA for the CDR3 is TGTGCCAGCAGCTTGGCCACTCTGCACACTGAAGCTTTCTTT.

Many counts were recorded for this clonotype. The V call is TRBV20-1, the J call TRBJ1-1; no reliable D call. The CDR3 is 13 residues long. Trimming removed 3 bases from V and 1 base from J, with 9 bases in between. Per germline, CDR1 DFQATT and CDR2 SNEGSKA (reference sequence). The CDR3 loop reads CSARSHGNTEAFF. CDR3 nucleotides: TGCAGTGCTAGGTCCCATGGGAACACTGAAGCTTTCTTT.

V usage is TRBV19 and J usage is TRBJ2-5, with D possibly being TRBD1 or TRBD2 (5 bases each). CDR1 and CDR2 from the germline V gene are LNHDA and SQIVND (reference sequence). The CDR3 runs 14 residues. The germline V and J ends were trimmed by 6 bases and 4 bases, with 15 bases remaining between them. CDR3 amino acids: CASSLGAGRETQYF. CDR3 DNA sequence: TGTGCCAGTAGCCTCGGGGCAGGAAGAGAGACCCAGTACTTC.

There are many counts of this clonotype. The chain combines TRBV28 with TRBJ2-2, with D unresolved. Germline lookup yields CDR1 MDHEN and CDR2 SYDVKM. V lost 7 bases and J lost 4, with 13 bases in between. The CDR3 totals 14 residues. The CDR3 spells CASILVVGTGELFF. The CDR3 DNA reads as TGTGCCAGCATCTTGGTAGTAGGCACCGGGGAGCTGTTTTTT.

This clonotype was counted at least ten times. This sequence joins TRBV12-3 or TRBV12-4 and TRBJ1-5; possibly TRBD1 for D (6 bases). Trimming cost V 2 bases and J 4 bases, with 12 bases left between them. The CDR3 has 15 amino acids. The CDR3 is CASSLSQGVNQPQHF. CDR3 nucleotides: TGTGCCAGCAGTTTATCACAGGGTGTTAATCAGCCCCAGCATTTT.

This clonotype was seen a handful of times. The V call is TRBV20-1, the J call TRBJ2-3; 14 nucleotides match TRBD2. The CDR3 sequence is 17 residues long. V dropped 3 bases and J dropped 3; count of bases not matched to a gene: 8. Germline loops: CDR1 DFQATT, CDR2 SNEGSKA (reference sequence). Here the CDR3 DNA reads TGCAGTGCTAGGACCGGGACTAGCGGGAGTTTGACAGATACGCAGTATTTT. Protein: CSARTGTSGSLTDTQYF.

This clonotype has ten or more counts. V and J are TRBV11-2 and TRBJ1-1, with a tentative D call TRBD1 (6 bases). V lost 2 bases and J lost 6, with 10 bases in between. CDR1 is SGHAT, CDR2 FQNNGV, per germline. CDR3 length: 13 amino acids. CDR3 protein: CASSLFGGAEAFF. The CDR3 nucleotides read TGTGCCAGCAGCTTATTCGGGGGCGCTGAAGCTTTCTTT.

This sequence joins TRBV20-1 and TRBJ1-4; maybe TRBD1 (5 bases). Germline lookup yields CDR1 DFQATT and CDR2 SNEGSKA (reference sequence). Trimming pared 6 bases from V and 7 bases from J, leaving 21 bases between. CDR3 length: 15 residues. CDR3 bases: TGCAGTGCCCAGGGATCGAACCGTTTAGGTGAAAAACTGTTTTTT. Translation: CSAQGSNRLGEKLFF.

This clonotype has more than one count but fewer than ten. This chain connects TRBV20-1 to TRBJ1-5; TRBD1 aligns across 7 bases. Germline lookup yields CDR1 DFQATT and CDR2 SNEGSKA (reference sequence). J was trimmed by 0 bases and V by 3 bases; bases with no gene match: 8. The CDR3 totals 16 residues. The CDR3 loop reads CSASYRGGHSNQPQHF. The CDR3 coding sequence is TGCAGTGCTAGCTATCGAGGGGGCCATAGCAATCAGCCCCAGCATTTT.

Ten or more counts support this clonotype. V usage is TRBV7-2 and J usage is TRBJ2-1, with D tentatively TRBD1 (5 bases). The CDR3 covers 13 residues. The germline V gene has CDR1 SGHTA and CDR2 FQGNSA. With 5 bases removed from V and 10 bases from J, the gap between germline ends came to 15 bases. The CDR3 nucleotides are TGTGCCAGCAGCATAGGGGTAGGAGACGAGCAGTTCTTC. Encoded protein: CASSIGVGDEQFF.

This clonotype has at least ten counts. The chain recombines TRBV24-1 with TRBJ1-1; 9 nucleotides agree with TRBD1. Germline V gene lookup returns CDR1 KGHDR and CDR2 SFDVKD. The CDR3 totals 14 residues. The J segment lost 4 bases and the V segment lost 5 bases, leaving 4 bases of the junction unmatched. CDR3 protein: CATSVGQGSTEAFF. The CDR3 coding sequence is TGTGCCACCAGTGTCGGACAGGGGAGCACTGAAGCTTTCTTT.

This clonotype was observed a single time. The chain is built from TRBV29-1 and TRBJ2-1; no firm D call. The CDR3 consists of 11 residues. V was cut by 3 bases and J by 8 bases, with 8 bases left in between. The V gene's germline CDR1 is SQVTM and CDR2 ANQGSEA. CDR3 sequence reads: CSVDYDYEQFF. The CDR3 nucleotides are TGCAGCGTTGACTACGACTATGAGCAGTTCTTC.

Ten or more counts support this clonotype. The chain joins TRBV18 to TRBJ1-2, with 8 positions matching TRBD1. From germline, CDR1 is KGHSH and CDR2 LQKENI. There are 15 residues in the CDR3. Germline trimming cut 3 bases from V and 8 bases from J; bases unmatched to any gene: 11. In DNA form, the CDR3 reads TGTGCCAGCTCACCGCAAACCGGGACAGGAGGAGGCTACACCTTC. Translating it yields CASSPQTGTGGGYTF.

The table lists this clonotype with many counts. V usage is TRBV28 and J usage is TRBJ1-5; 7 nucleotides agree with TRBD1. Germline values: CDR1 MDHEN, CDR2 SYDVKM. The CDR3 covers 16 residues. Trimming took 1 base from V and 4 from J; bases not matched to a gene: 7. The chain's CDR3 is CASSLFLAGGNQPQHF. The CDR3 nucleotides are TGTGCCAGCAGTTTATTTTTGGCAGGGGGGAATCAGCCCCAGCATTTT.

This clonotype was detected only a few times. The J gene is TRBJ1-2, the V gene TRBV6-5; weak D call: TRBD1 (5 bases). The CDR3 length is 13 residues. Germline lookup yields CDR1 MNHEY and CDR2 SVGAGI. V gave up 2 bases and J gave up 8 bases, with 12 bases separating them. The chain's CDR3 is CASSYLGGQGYTF. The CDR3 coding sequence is TGTGCCAGCAGTTACCTCGGGGGTCAAGGCTACACCTTC.